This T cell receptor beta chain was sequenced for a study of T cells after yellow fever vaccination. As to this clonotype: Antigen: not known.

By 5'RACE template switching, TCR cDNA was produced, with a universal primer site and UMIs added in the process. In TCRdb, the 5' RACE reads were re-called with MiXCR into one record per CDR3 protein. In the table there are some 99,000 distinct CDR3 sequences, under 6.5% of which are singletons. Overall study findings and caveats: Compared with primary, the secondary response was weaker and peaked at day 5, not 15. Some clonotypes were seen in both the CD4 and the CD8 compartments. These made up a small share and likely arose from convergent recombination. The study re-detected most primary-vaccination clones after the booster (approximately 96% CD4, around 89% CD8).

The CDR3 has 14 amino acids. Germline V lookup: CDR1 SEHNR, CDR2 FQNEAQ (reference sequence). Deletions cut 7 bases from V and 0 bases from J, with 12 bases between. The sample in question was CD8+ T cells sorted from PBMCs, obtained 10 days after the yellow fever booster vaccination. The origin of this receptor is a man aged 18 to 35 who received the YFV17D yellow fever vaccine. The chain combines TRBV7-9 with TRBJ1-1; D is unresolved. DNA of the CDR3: TGTGCCAGCACCCCGGCGGAGATGAACACTGAAGCTTTCTTT. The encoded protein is CASTPAEMNTEAFF. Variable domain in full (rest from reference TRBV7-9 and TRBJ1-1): DTGVSQNPRHKITKRGQNVTFRCDPISEHNRLYWYRQTLGQGPEFLTYFQNEAQLEKSRLLSDRFSAERPKGSFSTLEIQRTEQGDSAMYLCASTPAEMNTEAFFGQGTRLTVV.